The source of this T cell receptor (beta chain) is a study of T cells after posttransplantation cyclophosphamide. This clone was seen only a few times. Unmatched junction bases numbered 25, after V lost 6 bases and J lost 9 bases. The CDR3 totals 19 residues. Germline V gives CDR1 MDHEN, CDR2 SYDVKM. Sequencing used immunoSEQ multiplex PCR; TCRdb keeps in-frame clones, though not all of them. The sample counts tens of thousands of clones, none seen once; the ten largest own around 6.6%. The TCR was taken from an older woman in good health, CMV-negative, and a related stem cell transplant donor. Sequencing was carried out using PBMCs. This chain joins TRBV28 and TRBJ1-1; 10 positions match TRBD1. The CDR3 region is CASRVHQGQGFSPVRKAFF. CDR3 DNA: TGTGCCAGCAGAGTCCACCAGGGACAGGGGTTCTCCCCTGTGCGGAAAGCTTTCTTT.